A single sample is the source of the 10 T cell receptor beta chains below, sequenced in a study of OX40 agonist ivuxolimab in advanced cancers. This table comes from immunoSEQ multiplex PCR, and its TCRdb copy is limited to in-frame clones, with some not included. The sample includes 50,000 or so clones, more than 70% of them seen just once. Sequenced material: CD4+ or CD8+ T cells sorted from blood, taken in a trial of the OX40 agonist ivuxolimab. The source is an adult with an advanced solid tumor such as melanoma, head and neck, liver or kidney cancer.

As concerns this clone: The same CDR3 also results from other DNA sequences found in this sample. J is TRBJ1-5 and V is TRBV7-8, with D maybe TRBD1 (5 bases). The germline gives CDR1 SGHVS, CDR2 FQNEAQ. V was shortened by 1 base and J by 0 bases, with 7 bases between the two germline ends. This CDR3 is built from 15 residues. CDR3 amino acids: CASSLEGSSNQPQHF. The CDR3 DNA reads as TGTGCCAGCAGCTTAGAGGGGAGTAGCAATCAGCCCCAGCATTTT.

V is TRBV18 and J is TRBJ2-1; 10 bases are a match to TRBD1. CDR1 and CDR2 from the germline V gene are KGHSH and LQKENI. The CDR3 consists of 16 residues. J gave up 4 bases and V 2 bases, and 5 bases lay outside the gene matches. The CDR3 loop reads CASSPGGDRGYNEQFF. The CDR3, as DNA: TGTGCCAGCTCACCAGGGGGGGACAGGGGATACAATGAGCAGTTCTTC.

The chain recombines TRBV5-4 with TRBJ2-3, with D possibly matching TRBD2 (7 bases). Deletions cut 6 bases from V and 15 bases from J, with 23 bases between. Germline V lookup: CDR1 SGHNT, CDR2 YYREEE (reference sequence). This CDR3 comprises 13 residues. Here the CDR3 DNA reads TGTGCCAGCAATCGAGAGGGGGGGTCCCCGGGATATTTT. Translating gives CASNREGGSPGYF.

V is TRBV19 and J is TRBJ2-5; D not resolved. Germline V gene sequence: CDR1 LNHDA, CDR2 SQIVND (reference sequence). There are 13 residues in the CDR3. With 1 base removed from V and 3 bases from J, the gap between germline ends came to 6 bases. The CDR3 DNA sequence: TGTGCCAGTAGTATAGGGCCGAAAGAGACCCAGTACTTC. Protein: CASSIGPKETQYF.

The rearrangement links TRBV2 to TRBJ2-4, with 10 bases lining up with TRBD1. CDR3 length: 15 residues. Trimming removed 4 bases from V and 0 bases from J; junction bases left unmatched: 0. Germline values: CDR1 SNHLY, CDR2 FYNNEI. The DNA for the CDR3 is TGTGCCAGCAGTGGGGACAGGGGAGCCAAAAACATTCAGTACTTC. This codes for CASSGDRGAKNIQYF.

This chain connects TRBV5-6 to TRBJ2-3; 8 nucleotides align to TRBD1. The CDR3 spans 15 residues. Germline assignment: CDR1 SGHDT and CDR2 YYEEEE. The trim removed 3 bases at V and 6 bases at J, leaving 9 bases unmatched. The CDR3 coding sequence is TGTGCCAGCAGCTGGAGACAGGGGAGAGTGGATACGCAGTATTTT. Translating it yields CASSWRQGRVDTQYF.

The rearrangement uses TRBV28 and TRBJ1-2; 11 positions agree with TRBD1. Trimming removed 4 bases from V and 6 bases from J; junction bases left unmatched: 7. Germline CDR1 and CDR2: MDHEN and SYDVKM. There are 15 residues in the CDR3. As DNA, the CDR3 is TGTGCCAGCAGTTCTAGCGGACAGGGGGCGGATGGCTACACCTTC. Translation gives CASSSSGQGADGYTF.

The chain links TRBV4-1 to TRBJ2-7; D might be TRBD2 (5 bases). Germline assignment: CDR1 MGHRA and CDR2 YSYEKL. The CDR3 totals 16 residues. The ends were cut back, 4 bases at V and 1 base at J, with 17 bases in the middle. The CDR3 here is CASSPGVGVGSYEQYF. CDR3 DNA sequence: TGCGCCAGCAGCCCAGGTGTGGGAGTCGGTTCCTACGAGCAGTACTTC.

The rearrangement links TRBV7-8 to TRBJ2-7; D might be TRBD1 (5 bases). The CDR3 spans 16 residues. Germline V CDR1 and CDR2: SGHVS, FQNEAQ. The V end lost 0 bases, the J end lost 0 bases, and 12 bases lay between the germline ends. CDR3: CASSLAFRGPSYEQYF. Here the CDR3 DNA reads TGTGCCAGCAGCTTAGCGTTTAGGGGCCCCTCCTACGAGCAGTACTTC.

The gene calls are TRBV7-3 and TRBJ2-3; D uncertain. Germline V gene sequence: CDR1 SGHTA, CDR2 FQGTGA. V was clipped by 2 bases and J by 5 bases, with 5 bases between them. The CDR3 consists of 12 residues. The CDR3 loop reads CASSLGRDTQYF. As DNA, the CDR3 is TGTGCCAGCAGCTTAGGTAGAGATACGCAGTATTTT.